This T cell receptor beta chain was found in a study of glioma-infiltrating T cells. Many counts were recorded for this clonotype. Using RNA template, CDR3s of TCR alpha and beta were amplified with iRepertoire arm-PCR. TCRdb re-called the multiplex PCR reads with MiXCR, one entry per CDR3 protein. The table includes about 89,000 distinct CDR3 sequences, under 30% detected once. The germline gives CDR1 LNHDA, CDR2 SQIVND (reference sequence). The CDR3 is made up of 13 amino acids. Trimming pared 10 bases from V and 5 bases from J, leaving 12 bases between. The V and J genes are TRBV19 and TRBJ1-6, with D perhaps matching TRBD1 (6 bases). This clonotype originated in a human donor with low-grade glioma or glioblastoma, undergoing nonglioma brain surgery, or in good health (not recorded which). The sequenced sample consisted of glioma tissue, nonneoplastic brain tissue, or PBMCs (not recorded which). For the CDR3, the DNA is TGTGCCACCCTCGGACAGAATAATTCACCCCTCCACTTT. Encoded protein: CATLGQNNSPLHF. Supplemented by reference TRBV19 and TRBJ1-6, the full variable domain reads DGGITQSPKYLFRKEGQNVTLSCEQNLNHDAMYWYRQDPGQGLRLIYYSQIVNDFQKGDIAEGYSVSREKKESFPLTVTSAQKNPTAFYLCATLGQNNSPLHFGNGTRLTVT.